Sequencing of this T cell receptor (beta chain) was carried out in a study of T-cell memory formation after mild COVID-19. Study as a whole: TCR clusters showed largely donor specificity.

Findings and caveats of the study: Contracting clones localized mainly to CM and EM when CD4+ and mainly to EMRA when CD8+.

This clonotype was counted between two and nine times. As yet, its antigen is unknown. A single record per CDR3 protein comes from TCRdb applying MiXCR to the 5' RACE reads. The table shows 300,000 to 400,000 distinct CDR3 sequences, with more than 15% occurring only once. The CDR3 runs to 14 residues. Between the trimmed V and J ends, which lost 7 bases and 5 bases, there was a span of 15 bases. CDR1 SGHAT and CDR2 FQNNGV come from the germline V gene. The V and J genes are TRBV11-2 and TRBJ2-1; tentative D call: TRBD1 (6 bases). This clonotype originated in a man aged 18-30 years who had mild COVID-19 (a few samples of this study predate the infection). Cell type and time point are not known. The material sequenced was PBMCs or a T cell subset sorted from them (not recorded which). In DNA, the CDR3 is TGTGCCAGCACGCCAGGGGTACTGAACAATGAGCAGTTCTTC. As protein: CASTPGVLNNEQFF.